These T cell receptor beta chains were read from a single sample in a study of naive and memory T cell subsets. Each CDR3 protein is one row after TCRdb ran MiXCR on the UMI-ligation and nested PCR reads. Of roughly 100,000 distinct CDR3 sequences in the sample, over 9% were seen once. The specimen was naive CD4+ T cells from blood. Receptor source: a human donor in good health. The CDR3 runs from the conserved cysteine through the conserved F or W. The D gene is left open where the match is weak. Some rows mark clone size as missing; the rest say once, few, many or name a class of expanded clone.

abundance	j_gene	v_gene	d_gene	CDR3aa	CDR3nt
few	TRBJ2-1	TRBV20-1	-	CSPRSSVDEQFF	TGCAGTCCCCGGTCTAGCGTGGATGAGCAGTTCTTC
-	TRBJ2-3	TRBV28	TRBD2	CASSLSGIPTDTQYF	TGTGCCAGCAGTTTAAGCGGGATCCCCACAGATACGCAGTATTTT
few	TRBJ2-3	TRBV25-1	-	CASRGLLTDTQYF	TGTGCCAGCAGAGGACTGCTCACAGATACGCAGTATTTT
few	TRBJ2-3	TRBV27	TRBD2	CASSLWRGGQGTDTQYF	TGTGCCAGCAGTTTATGGCGGGGGGGCCAAGGCACAGATACGCAGTATTTT
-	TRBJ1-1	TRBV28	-	CASSFGRPNTEAFF	TGTGCCAGCAGTTTTGGCAGACCCAACACTGAAGCTTTCTTT
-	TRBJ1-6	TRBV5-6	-	CASKNGHSYNSPLHF	TGTGCCAGCAAGAATGGTCACAGCTATAATTCACCCCTCCACTTT
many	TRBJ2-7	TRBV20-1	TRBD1	CSATRDSSYEQYF	TGCAGTGCAACCCGGGACAGCTCCTACGAGCAGTACTTC
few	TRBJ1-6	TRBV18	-	CASSPLPNNSPLHF	TGTGCCAGCTCACCACTCCCGAATAATTCACCCCTCCACTTT
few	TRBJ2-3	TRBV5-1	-	CASSLLEATDTQYF	TGCGCCAGCAGCTTGTTAGAGGCCACAGATACGCAGTATTTT
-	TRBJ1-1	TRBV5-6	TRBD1	CASSWGQVTEAFF	TGTGCCAGCAGCTGGGGACAGGTCACTGAAGCTTTCTTT
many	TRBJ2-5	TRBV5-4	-	CASSLGQVQETQYF	TGTGCCAGCAGCTTGGGACAGGTACAAGAGACCCAGTACTTC
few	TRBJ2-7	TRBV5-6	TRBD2	CASSLSGGGYEQYF	TGTGCCAGCAGCTTAAGCGGGGGAGGCTACGAGCAGTACTTC
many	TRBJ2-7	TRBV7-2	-	CASSLEGPSSYEQYF	TGTGCCAGCAGCCTGGAGGGCCCGAGCTCCTACGAGCAGTACTTC
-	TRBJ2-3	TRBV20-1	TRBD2	CSARDFPQRGGLGTDTQYF	TGCAGTGCTAGAGATTTCCCCCAGCGGGGGGGCCTGGGCACAGATACGCAGTATTTT
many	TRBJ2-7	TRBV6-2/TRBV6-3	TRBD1	CASSRDRGAYEQYF	TGTGCCAGCAGTCGGGACAGGGGGGCGTACGAGCAGTACTTC
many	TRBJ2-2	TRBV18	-	CASSPMTTNTGELFF	TGTGCCAGCTCACCAATGACAACCAACACCGGGGAGCTGTTTTTT
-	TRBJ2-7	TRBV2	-	CASSVGHSYEQYF	TGTGCCAGCAGTGTAGGACATAGCTACGAGCAGTACTTC
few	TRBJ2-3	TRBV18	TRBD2	CASSHSGTSGGARDTQYF	TGTGCCAGCTCACACTCCGGGACTAGCGGGGGGGCTCGAGATACGCAGTATTTT
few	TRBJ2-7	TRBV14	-	CASSQVTGTEQYF	TGTGCCAGCAGCCAAGTGACAGGAACCGAGCAGTACTTC
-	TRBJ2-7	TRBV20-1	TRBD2	CSARDASSGSYEQYF	TGCAGTGCTAGAGACGCGTCTAGCGGATCCTACGAGCAGTACTTC
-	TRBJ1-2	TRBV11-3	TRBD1	CASSLGTGTLGYTF	TGTGCCAGCAGCTTAGGGACAGGAACGCTCGGCTACACCTTC
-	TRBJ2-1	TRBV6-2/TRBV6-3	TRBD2	CASEGLAGGPYNEQFF	TGTGCCAGCGAGGGACTGGCGGGAGGGCCCTACAATGAGCAGTTCTTC
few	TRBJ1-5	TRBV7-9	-	CASSKGDRLRNQPQHF	TGTGCCAGCAGCAAGGGAGACAGACTCCGCAATCAGCCCCAGCATTTT
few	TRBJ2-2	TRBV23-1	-	CASSQLGNTGELFF	TGCGCCAGCAGTCAACTAGGGAACACCGGGGAGCTGTTTTTT
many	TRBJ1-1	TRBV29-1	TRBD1	CSVGQGTLTLNTEAFF	TGCAGCGTGGGACAGGGGACTCTGACGCTGAACACTGAAGCTTTCTTT
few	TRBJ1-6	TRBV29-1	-	CSAGDGMSPLHF	TGCAGCGCCGGGGACGGAATGTCACCCCTCCACTTT
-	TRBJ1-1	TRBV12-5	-	CASGLVRQGFLAEAFF	TGTGCTAGTGGTTTGGTACGTCAGGGATTCTTGGCTGAAGCTTTCTTT
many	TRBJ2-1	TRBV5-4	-	CASSLADEQFF	TGTGCCAGCAGCTTGGCAGATGAGCAGTTCTTC
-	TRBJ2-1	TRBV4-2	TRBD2	CASSQEYGRVYNEQFF	TGTGCCAGCAGCCAAGAATACGGGAGGGTTTACAATGAGCAGTTCTTC
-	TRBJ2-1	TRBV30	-	CAWRRAGADEQFF	TGTGCCTGGAGAAGGGCAGGGGCGGATGAGCAGTTCTTC
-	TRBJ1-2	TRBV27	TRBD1	CASSWTGEGGYTF	TGTGCCAGCAGTTGGACAGGGGAAGGAGGCTACACCTTC